Presented here are 25 T cell receptor beta chains from one specimen sequenced in a study of T cells expressing NK-cell markers. TCRdb reprocessed the 5' RACE reads and keeps a single row for each CDR3 protein, giving no DNA. Its clone listing holds over 350,000 distinct CDR3 sequences. Input material: blood T cells: a sorted CD56 or NKG2C T cell subset, CD4+ or CD8+ T cells, or bulk PBMC T cells (not recorded which). The receptors originated from a woman between 45 and 60 years old in good health.

This sequence joins TRBV12-3 or TRBV12-4 and TRBJ2-1. This CDR3 is built from 13 residues. CDR3 sequence reads: CASSFLWGVGQFF.

The chain uses TRBV6-6 and TRBJ2-1; TCRdb names TRBD2, which stays unverified in the absence of DNA. This CDR3 region has 15 residues. Germline CDR1 reads MNHNY; CDR2 reads SVGAGI (reference sequence). CDR3 residues: CASSYNSGLDLGQFF.

The CDR3 reads CASSPPSSTEAFF. V gene TRBV18 combines with J gene TRBJ1-1. CDR1 is KGHSH and CDR2 is LQKENI in the germline V gene. CDR3 length: 13 amino acids.

The rearrangement joins TRBV7-6 to TRBJ2-2; without DNA, the TCRdb call of TRBD1 cannot be checked. In germline, CDR1 is SGHVS, CDR2 FNYEAQ. The CDR3 totals 16 residues. The CDR3 loop reads CASSGQGVWNTGELFF. Full variable domain (outside the CDR3, taken from reference TRBV7-6 and TRBJ2-2): GAGVSQSPRYKVTKRGQDVALRCDPISGHVSLYWYRQALGQGPEFLTYFNYEAQQDKSGLPNDRFSAERPEGSISTLTIQRTEQRDSAMYRCASSGQGVWNTGELFFGEGSRLTVL.

This rearrangement joins TRBV5-1 to TRBJ2-2; TCRdb picks TRBD1, but there is no DNA to check that call. Germline-derived CDR1 and CDR2 are SGHRS and YFSETQ. The CDR3 spans 16 residues. CDR3: CASSWVSGTTAGELFF. The full variable domain, its missing parts supplied by reference TRBV5-1 and TRBJ2-2, is KAGVTQTPRYLIKTRGQQVTLSCSPISGHRSVSWYQQTPGQGLQFLFEYFSETQRNKGNFPGRFSGRQFSNSRSEMNVSTLELGDSALYLCASSWVSGTTAGELFFGEGSRLTVL.

The chain recombines TRBV6-6 with TRBJ2-2; TCRdb gives TRBD2 as the D gene, but with no DNA this cannot be confirmed. The CDR3 length is 16 residues. The V gene's germline CDR1 is MNHNY and CDR2 SVGAGI (reference sequence). The CDR3 sequence: CASNFPGLTNTGELFF.

This chain connects TRBV10-3 to TRBJ2-2; lacking DNA, the TRBD2 call made by TCRdb goes unchecked. The germline CDR1 and CDR2 sequences are ENHRY and SYGVKD. The CDR3 loop spans 16 amino acids. CDR3 amino acids: CAISETSGANTGELFF.

The chain links TRBV20-1 to TRBJ2-1; TCRdb gives TRBD2 as the D gene, but with no DNA this cannot be confirmed. CDR1 is DFQATT and CDR2 is SNEGSKA in the germline V gene (reference sequence). CDR3 length: 15 amino acids. The chain's CDR3 is CSASSKAGVMHEQFF.

The chain combines TRBV5-5 with TRBJ2-3; without DNA, the TCRdb call of TRBD1 cannot be checked. The CDR3 spans 15 residues. Germline CDR1 is SGHKS and CDR2 is YYEKEE (reference sequence). CDR3 sequence reads: CASSAVRPSTDTQYF.

The V call is TRBV6-2 or TRBV6-3, the J call TRBJ2-1; as DNA is missing, the TRBD1 call by TCRdb cannot be tested. Per the germline V gene, CDR1 is MNHEY and CDR2 is SVGEGT. This CDR3 has 16 amino acids. CDR3 region: CASSPRAFSSYNEQFF.

The V call is TRBV5-1, the J call TRBJ2-1; TCRdb calls TRBD2, which cannot be checked without DNA. The CDR3 is made up of 17 amino acids. The germline V gene has CDR1 SGHRS and CDR2 YFSETQ. CDR3 residues: CASSPGTSGRAFVEQFF.

V gene TRBV30 combines with J gene TRBJ2-5. The CDR3 is 14 amino acids. Germline V lookup: CDR1 GTSNPN, CDR2 SVGIG (reference sequence). This CDR3 is CAWSADTLGETQYF.

The gene calls are TRBV5-5 and TRBJ2-1; TCRdb's assignment of TRBD1 cannot be checked, as there is no DNA. This CDR3 spans 13 amino acids. Germline-derived CDR1 and CDR2 are SGHKS and YYEKEE (reference sequence). CDR3 sequence reads: CASSFGTDNEQFF.

The chain recombines TRBV28 with TRBJ2-6; the D call of TRBD1 rests on TCRdb alone, since no DNA is present to check it. Germline values: CDR1 MDHEN, CDR2 SYDVKM. This CDR3 is 20 amino acids long. The CDR3 sequence: CASSLFFNRGRGSGANVLTF. The entire variable domain, with the rest obtained from reference TRBV28 and TRBJ2-6, is as follows: DVKVTQSSRYLVKRTGEKVFLECVQDMDHENMFWYRQDPGLGLRLIYFSYDVKMKEKGDIPEGYSVSREKKERFSLILESASTNQTSMYLCASSLFFNRGRGSGANVLTFGAGSRLTVL.

This CDR3 is CSVQADNNSPLHF. The chain couples TRBV29-1 to TRBJ1-6. This CDR3 is 13 amino acids long. Germline lookup yields CDR1 SQVTM and CDR2 ANQGSEA.

The chain uses TRBV29-1 and TRBJ1-1; TCRdb lists TRBD1, though no DNA is available to test this call. Per the germline V gene, CDR1 is SQVTM and CDR2 is ANQGSEA. The CDR3 is 13 amino acids. This chain's CDR3 is CSGEGGWNTEAFF. Using reference TRBV29-1 and TRBJ1-1 for the parts outside the CDR3, the full variable domain is SAVISQKPSRDICQRGTSLTIQCQVDSQVTMMFWYRQQPGQSLTLIATANQGSEATYESGFVIDKFPISRPNLTFSTLTVSNMSPEDSSIYLCSGEGGWNTEAFFGQGTRLTVV.

The chain uses TRBV12-3 or TRBV12-4 and TRBJ2-6; absent DNA, TCRdb's TRBD1 call cannot be checked. CDR3 length equals 18 residues. The CDR3 is CASSPIGTALSGANVLTF.

This chain links TRBV9 with TRBJ2-5. Germline V CDR1 and CDR2: SGDLS, YYNGEE. CDR3 size: 15 residues. CDR3 in amino acids: CASSVGAKGFETQYF.

The rearrangement uses TRBV14 and TRBJ2-3; TCRdb indicates TRBD1, and absent DNA this call remains unverified. This CDR3 has 16 residues. The germline gives CDR1 SGHDN, CDR2 FVKESK. CDR3 sequence: CASSQEPRGSTDTQYF.

The V gene is TRBV7-9, the J gene TRBJ2-1; without DNA, the TCRdb call of TRBD1 cannot be checked. The CDR3 is 16 residues long. The germline gives CDR1 SEHNR, CDR2 FQNEAQ (reference sequence). The CDR3 spells CASSTPRGQGGNEQFF.

The V gene is TRBV12-3 or TRBV12-4, the J gene TRBJ2-3; TCRdb picks TRBD2, but there is no DNA to check that call. The CDR3 contains 13 residues. This CDR3 reads CASGLTSTDTQYF.

This chain uses TRBV5-1 with TRBJ2-7; the TCRdb D gene call, TRBD1, has no DNA to confirm it. From germline, CDR1 is SGHRS and CDR2 YFSETQ. This CDR3 comprises 13 residues. The CDR3 reads CASSKDRAWEQYF.

This chain uses TRBV11-2 with TRBJ2-2; the TCRdb D gene call, TRBD2, has no DNA to confirm it. The CDR3 runs to 14 residues. Germline V gene lookup returns CDR1 SGHAT and CDR2 FQNNGV. CDR3: CASRPTSPTGELFF.

The V and J genes are TRBV5-6 and TRBJ1-2; TCRdb calls TRBD1, which cannot be checked without DNA. The CDR3 length is 13 residues. The germline V gene has CDR1 SGHDT and CDR2 YYEEEE. CDR3 in amino acids: CASSLEQGGGYTF. The full variable domain, completed using reference TRBV5-6 and TRBJ1-2, is DAGVTQSPTHLIKTRGQQVTLRCSPKSGHDTVSWYQQALGQGPQFIFQYYEEEERQRGNFPDRFSGHQFPNYSSELNVNALLLGDSALYLCASSLEQGGGYTFGSGTRLTVV.

The chain couples TRBV20-1 to TRBJ2-7; TCRdb's D call, TRBD2, is unchecked because there is no DNA. The CDR3 runs 16 residues. CDR1 and CDR2 from the germline V gene are DFQATT and SNEGSKA (reference sequence). The CDR3 sequence is CSAIEPEGGLVGEQYF.